This record looks at one T cell receptor (beta chain) sequence and its context. The record originates from a study of T cells in Graves' hyperthyroidism and ophthalmopathy. About the study: Prior to any treatment, at the point of initial diagnosis, peripheral blood was collected.

This CDR3 has 14 residues. Between the trimmed V and J ends, which lost 1 base and 3 bases, there was a span of 10 bases. The germline V gene encodes CDR1 LGHDT and CDR2 YNNKEL (reference sequence). Graves' hyperthyroidism without ophthalmopathy progression within 18 months was termed stable. Hyperthyroidism in the patients, aged 18 to 65, was newly diagnosed and under 2 months in duration. Amplified regions were TCR beta CDR3 sequences from RNA transcripts. The HTBI primer set was used in a first-round RT-PCR of the TCR CDR3. TCRdb re-called the multiplex PCR reads through MiXCR, storing one row per CDR3 protein. There are 450,000 to 600,000 distinct CDR3 sequences in the sample; about 15% occur only once, and roughly 14% lies in the top ten.

The receptor was derived from a woman in her forties with Graves' hyperthyroidism. The sequenced sample was blood. The chain employs TRBV3-1 and TRBJ2-7; possible D gene TRBD2, 5 bases. The CDR3: CASSQADSFYEQYF. The CDR3 DNA sequence: TGTGCCAGCAGCCAAGCGGACTCGTTCTACGAGCAGTACTTC.